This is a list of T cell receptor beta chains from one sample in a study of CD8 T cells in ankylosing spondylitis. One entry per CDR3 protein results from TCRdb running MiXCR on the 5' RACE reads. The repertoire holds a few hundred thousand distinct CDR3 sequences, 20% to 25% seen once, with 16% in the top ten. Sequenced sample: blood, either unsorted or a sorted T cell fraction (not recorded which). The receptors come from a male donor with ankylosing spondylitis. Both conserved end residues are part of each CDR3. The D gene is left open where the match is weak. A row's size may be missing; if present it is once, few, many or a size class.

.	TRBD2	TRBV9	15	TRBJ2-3	TGTGCCAGCAGCGTAGGGCTAGCGGGACTGGATACGCAGTATTTT	CASSVGLAGLDTQYF
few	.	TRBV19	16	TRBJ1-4	TGTGCCAGTAGCCTCCCCGTATCCTACAGTAATGAAAAACTGTTTTTT	CASSLPVSYSNEKLFF
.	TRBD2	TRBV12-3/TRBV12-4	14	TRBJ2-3	TGTGCCAACGGGCGGGAGGGATCCACAGATACGCAGTATTTT	CANGREGSTDTQYF
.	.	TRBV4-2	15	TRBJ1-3	TGTGCCAGCAGCCAAGATAAAGGATTTGGAAACACCATATATTTT	CASSQDKGFGNTIYF
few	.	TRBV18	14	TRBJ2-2	TGTGCCAGCTCACCAGCCAGAAACACCGGGGAGCTGTTTTTT	CASSPARNTGELFF
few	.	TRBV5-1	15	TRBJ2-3	TGCGCCAGCAGCTTGGAGGGTCGGATTCTTGATACGCAGTATTTT	CASSLEGRILDTQYF
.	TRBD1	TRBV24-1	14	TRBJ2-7	TGTGCCACCGGAGAGGGGGCCCCCCTCTACGAGCAGTACTTC	CATGEGAPLYEQYF
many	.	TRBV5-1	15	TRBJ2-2	TGCGCCAGCAGCTATACGGGAGCCATCACCGGGGAGCTGTTTTTT	CASSYTGAITGELFF
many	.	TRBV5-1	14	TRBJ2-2	TGCGCCAGCAGCTTGGACGTGAACACCGGGGAGCTGTTTTTT	CASSLDVNTGELFF
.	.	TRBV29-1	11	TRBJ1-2	TGCAGCGTTGAAGATCGAGGTGGCTACACCTTC	CSVEDRGGYTF
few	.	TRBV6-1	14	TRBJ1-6	TGTGCCAGCAGTACGACACGGGGGAATTCACCCCTCCACTTT	CASSTTRGNSPLHF
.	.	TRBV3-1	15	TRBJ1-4	TGTGCCAGCAGCCAAGCCGGGACCGGTAATGAAAAACTGTTTTTT	CASSQAGTGNEKLFF
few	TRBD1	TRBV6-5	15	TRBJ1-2	TGTGCCAGCAGTTACTCCTCAGGGGGCGCGATGGGCTACACCTTC	CASSYSSGGAMGYTF
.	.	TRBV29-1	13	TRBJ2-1	TGCAGCGTGAGCCCACTAGGACTCAATGAGCAGTTCTTC	CSVSPLGLNEQFF
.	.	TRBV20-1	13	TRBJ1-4	TGCAGTCAGAGAGTACAGGGACGGGAAAAACTGTTTTTT	CSQRVQGREKLFF
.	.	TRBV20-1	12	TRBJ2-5	TGCAGTGCCCCACCTTCCCAAGAGACCCAGTACTTC	CSAPPSQETQYF
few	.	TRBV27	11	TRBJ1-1	TGTGCCAGCAAATATAACACTGAAGCTTTCTTT	CASKYNTEAFF
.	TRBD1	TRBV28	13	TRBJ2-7	TGTGCCACCTGGGACAGATCGTACTACGAGCAGTACTTC	CATWDRSYYEQYF
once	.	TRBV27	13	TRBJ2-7	TGTGCCAGCAGAACAGGGTTTCCTTACGAGCAGTACTTC	CASRTGFPYEQYF
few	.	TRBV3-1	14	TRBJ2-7	TGTGCCAGCAGCCAAGGACGGTGGTCTTACGAGCAGTACTTC	CASSQGRWSYEQYF
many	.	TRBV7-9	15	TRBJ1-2	TGTGCCAGCAGCTTAACCCTACAGTTTAACTATGGCTACACCTTC	CASSLTLQFNYGYTF
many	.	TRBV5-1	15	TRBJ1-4	TGCGCCAGCAGCTTGGACGGAGCAACTAATGAAAAACTGTTTTTT	CASSLDGATNEKLFF
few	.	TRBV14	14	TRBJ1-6	TGTGCCAGCAGCCCACGGACAGAGAATTCACCCCTCCACTTT	CASSPRTENSPLHF
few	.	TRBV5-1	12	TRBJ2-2	TGCGCCAGCAGATACGGGGCCGGGGAGCTGTTTTTT	CASRYGAGELFF
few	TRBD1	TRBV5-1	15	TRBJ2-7	TGCGCCAGCAGCTCCGGGACAGGTCTTCTCCACGAGCAGTACTTC	CASSSGTGLLHEQYF
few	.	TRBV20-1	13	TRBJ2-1	TGCAGGGTGGGGAGAAATCAATACAATGAGCAGTTCTTC	CRVGRNQYNEQFF
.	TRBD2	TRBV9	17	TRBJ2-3	TGTGCCAGCAGCGTAGGGGTCCTAGCGGGAGCCCCAGATACGCAGTATTTT	CASSVGVLAGAPDTQYF
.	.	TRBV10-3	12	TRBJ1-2	TGTGCCATCACGGGCGAAAACTATGGCTACACCTTC	CAITGENYGYTF
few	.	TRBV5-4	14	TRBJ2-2	TGTGCCAGCTCCGGTTTAGGGAACACCGGGGAGCTGTTTTTT	CASSGLGNTGELFF
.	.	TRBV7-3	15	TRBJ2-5	TGTGCCAGCAGCTTAAACTCCGGGGTCGGAGAGACCCAGTACTTC	CASSLNSGVGETQYF
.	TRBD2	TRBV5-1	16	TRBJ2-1	TGCGCCAGCAGCTCCCGACTAGCGGGAAAGGGTAATGAGCAGTTCTTC	CASSSRLAGKGNEQFF
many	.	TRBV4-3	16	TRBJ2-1	TGCGCCAGCAGCCAAGGACAGGATCCAAGAAGCAATGAGCAGTTCTTC	CASSQGQDPRSNEQFF
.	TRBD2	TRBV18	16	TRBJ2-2	TGTGCCAGCTCACCACTAGCGGGAGAGAACACCGGGGAGCTGTTTTTT	CASSPLAGENTGELFF
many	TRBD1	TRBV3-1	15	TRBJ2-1	TGTGCCAGCAGCCAAGCTGACAGGGGTAACTATGAGCAGTTCTTC	CASSQADRGNYEQFF
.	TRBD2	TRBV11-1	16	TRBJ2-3	TGTGCCAGCAGCCCGCAAGCGGGAGAAGGGACAGATACGCAGTATTTT	CASSPQAGEGTDTQYF
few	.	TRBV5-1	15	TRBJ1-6	TGCGCCAGCAGCTTGGAAGGGTGGGTGTCGTCACCCCTCCACTTT	CASSLEGWVSSPLHF
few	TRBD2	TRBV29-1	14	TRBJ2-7	TGCAGCGGGGGCAGCGGGACCCTCTCCTACGAGCAGTACTTC	CSGGSGTLSYEQYF
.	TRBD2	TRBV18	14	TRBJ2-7	TGTGCCAGCGGGACTAGCGGGAGTACCTACGAGCAGTACTTC	CASGTSGSTYEQYF
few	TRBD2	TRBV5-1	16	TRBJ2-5	TGCGCCAGCCAGAACATGGGAGGGCCCATTGGGGAGACCCAGTACTTC	CASQNMGGPIGETQYF
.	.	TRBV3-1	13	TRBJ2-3	TGTGCCAGCAGCCTTTCCCGCTCAGATACGCAGTATTTT	CASSLSRSDTQYF
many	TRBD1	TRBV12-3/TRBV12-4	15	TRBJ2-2	TGTGCCAGCAGCCTGGACAGGGTAAACACCGGGGAGCTGTTTTTT	CASSLDRVNTGELFF
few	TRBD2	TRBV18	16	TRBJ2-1	TGTGCCAGCTCACCGTCGACTAGCGGCTCCTACAATGAGCAGTTCTTC	CASSPSTSGSYNEQFF
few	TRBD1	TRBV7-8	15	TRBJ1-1	TGTGCCAGCAGCCACGGAGCAGGGGGTAACACTGAAGCTTTCTTT	CASSHGAGGNTEAFF
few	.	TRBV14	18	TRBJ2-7	TGTGCCAGCAGCCAAGAGCGCAAGCGGGCCTTGGTGAGGAACGAGCAGTACTTC	CASSQERKRALVRNEQYF
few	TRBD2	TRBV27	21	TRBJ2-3	TGTGCCAGCAGTCAAGGGCCGGGGAGGAGTAGCGGGAGGGTTTTCACAGATACGCAGTATTTT	CASSQGPGRSSGRVFTDTQYF
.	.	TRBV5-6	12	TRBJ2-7	TGTGCCAGCAGCTCGACAATCTACGAGCAGTACTTC	CASSSTIYEQYF
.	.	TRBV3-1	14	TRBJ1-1	TGTGCCAGCAGCCAATTGTCCAGGGACACTGAAGCTTTCTTT	CASSQLSRDTEAFF
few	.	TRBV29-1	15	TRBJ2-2	TGCAGCGTTGGATCCAGGGGTGTAGGCACCGGGGAGCTGTTTTTT	CSVGSRGVGTGELFF
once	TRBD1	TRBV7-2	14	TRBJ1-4	TGTGCCAGCGTCTTAAACAGGGGGCATGAAAAACTGTTTTTT	CASVLNRGHEKLFF
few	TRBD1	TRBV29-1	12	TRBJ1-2	TGCAGCGACGGACAGGTCGACTATGGCTACACCTTC	CSDGQVDYGYTF
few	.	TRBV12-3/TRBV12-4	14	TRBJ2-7	TGTGCCAGCAGTTTCGGGCAAGGGATGCCCGAGCAGTACTTC	CASSFGQGMPEQYF
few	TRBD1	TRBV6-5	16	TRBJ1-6	TGTGCCAGCAGTTACACCGGGGGACAGGGGAATTCACCCCTCCACTTT	CASSYTGGQGNSPLHF
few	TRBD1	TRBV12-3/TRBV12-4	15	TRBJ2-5	TGTGCCAGCAGTTTAGGGGACAGGGGGCTGGAGACCCAGTACTTC	CASSLGDRGLETQYF
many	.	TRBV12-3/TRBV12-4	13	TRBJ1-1	TGTGCCAGCACCAAAACAGATAACACTGAAGCTTTCTTT	CASTKTDNTEAFF
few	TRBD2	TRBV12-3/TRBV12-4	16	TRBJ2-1	TGTGCCAGCAGCCATGTAGCGGGAGAAACCCACAATGAGCAGTTCTTC	CASSHVAGETHNEQFF
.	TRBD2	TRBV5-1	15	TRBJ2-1	TGCGCCAGCAGCTCCGCGGGAGGGCCGGCGAATGAGCAGTTCTTC	CASSSAGGPANEQFF
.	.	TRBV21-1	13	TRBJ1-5	TGTGCCAGCAGCAAAAGGATGGATCAGCCCCAGCATTTT	CASSKRMDQPQHF
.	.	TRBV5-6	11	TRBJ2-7	TGTGCCAGCAGCTTAATGTACGAGCAGTACTTC	CASSLMYEQYF
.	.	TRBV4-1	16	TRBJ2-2	TGCGCCAGCAGCCAAGAACGGGGTCTATACACCGGGGAGCTGTTTTTT	CASSQERGLYTGELFF